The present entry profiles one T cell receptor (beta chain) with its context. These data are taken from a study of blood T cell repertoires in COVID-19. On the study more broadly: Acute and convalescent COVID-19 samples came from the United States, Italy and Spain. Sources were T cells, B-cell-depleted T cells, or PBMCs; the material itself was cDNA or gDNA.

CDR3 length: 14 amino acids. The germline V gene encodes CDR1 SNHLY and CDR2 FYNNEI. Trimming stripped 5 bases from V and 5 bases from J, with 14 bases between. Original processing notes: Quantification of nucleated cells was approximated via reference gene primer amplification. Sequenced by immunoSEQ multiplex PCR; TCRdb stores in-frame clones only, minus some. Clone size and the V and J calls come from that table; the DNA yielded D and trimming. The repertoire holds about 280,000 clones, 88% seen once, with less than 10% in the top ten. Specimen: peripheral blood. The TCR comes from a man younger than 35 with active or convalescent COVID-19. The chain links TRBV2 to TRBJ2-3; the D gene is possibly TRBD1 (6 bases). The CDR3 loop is CASSFDRSGDTQYF. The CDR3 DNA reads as TGTGCCAGCAGTTTTGACAGGTCCGGAGATACGCAGTATTTT.